One and the same sample provided the 25 T cell receptor beta chains below, sequenced in a study of T cells after yellow fever vaccination. TCRdb redid the calling of the 5' RACE reads with MiXCR, one entry per CDR3 protein. The top ten clones hold approximately 14% of a sample with nearly 550,000 distinct CDR3 sequences, 15% to 20% of them seen once. Source: PBMCs, taken 15 days after the yellow fever booster vaccination. Receptors originate from a man aged 25-40 years who received the YFV17D yellow fever vaccine.

This clonotype appeared a few times. This sequence joins TRBV20-1 and TRBJ2-5; possibly TRBD1 or TRBD2 for D (5 bases each). Trimming shortened V by 5 bases and J by 4 bases, and 20 bases separated the two germline ends. Germline CDR1 DFQATT, CDR2 SNEGSKA (reference sequence). The CDR3 runs to 15 residues. Written as DNA, the CDR3 is TGCAGTGCTTTTCCCGGGGCAGGAGCCACAGAGACCCAGTACTTC. It translates to CSAFPGAGATETQYF.

The chain employs TRBV20-1 and TRBJ2-7, with 8 bases fitting TRBD2. CDR1 is DFQATT, CDR2 SNEGSKA, per germline (reference sequence). The CDR3 length is 12 residues. J was trimmed by 3 bases and V by 6 bases; bases with no gene match: 4. The CDR3 reads CSAGGLDYEQYF. DNA for the CDR3: TGCAGTGCCGGGGGACTAGACTACGAGCAGTACTTC.

The rearrangement uses TRBV18 and TRBJ2-2, with 8 bases matching TRBD1. The junction had 7 bases not matched to a gene; V was cut back by 3 bases and J by 4 bases. Germline V gene lookup returns CDR1 KGHSH and CDR2 LQKENI. The CDR3 runs to 16 residues. The CDR3 region is CASSPRTGPGTGELFF. DNA for the CDR3: TGTGCCAGCTCACCTCGGACAGGGCCGGGCACCGGGGAGCTGTTTTTT.

This chain joins TRBV5-1 and TRBJ2-7; D remains unclear. The germline V and J ends were trimmed by 5 bases and 0 bases, with 15 bases remaining between them. The CDR3 has 15 residues. CDR1 is SGHRS and CDR2 is YFSETQ in the germline V gene. DNA of the CDR3: TGCGCCAGCAGGGCGGAGTTGACGGGCTCCTACGAGCAGTACTTC. Residues: CASRAELTGSYEQYF.

CDR3 coding DNA: TGCAGTGCACGCCAAGGCGGAAACACAGATACGCAGTATTTT. It codes for CSARQGGNTDTQYF. The rearrangement uses TRBV20-1 and TRBJ2-3, with D unresolved. CDR1 is DFQATT and CDR2 is SNEGSKA in the germline V gene (reference sequence). V lost 6 bases, J lost 2 bases, and 15 bases lay in between. The CDR3 is 14 residues long.

The chain combines TRBV28 with TRBJ1-5; D gene ambiguous. There are 12 residues in the CDR3. Per germline, CDR1 MDHEN and CDR2 SYDVKM. V lost 3 bases and J lost 7, with 7 bases in between. This chain's CDR3 is CASSLKRQPQHF. The CDR3 DNA is TGTGCCAGCAGTTTGAAACGGCAGCCCCAGCATTTT.

This clonotype was seen a handful of times. The rearrangement uses TRBV5-1 and TRBJ2-3, with D perhaps TRBD2 (5 bases). The length of the CDR3 is 13 residues. V was cut by 5 bases and J by 4 bases, with 11 bases left in between. The V gene's germline CDR1 is SGHRS and CDR2 YFSETQ. The CDR3 is CASRPGGPDTQYF. The CDR3 bases are TGCGCCAGCAGGCCCGGAGGTCCAGATACGCAGTATTTT. The full variable domain, with the rest looked up from reference TRBV5-1 and TRBJ2-3, is KAGVTQTPRYLIKTRGQQVTLSCSPISGHRSVSWYQQTPGQGLQFLFEYFSETQRNKGNFPGRFSGRQFSNSRSEMNVSTLELGDSALYLCASRPGGPDTQYFGPGTRLTVL.

The chain employs TRBV12-3 or TRBV12-4 and TRBJ1-5; D gene uncertain. This CDR3 has 13 residues. The V end lost 7 bases, the J end lost 4 bases, and 11 bases lay between the germline ends. CDR3 residues: CASTRRENQPQHF. The CDR3 nucleotides are TGTGCCAGCACCCGACGGGAGAATCAGCCCCAGCATTTT.

The rearrangement joins TRBV3-1 to TRBJ2-7; no definite D call. Germline V gene sequence: CDR1 LGHDT, CDR2 YNNKEL (reference sequence). Trimming took 4 bases from V and 0 from J, leaving 10 bases between them. The CDR3 consists of 14 residues. CDR3 sequence (DNA): TGTGCCAGCAGCCGTTTTTCAGACTCCTACGAGCAGTACTTC. It yields the protein CASSRFSDSYEQYF.

This clonotype was found once. The rearrangement links TRBV7-9 to TRBJ2-1; TRBD2 might be the D (5 bases). V lost 4 bases and J 2 bases, leaving 12 bases between the germline ends. CDR1 and CDR2 from the germline V gene are SEHNR and FQNEAQ (reference sequence). This CDR3 is built from 15 residues. DNA of the CDR3: TGTGCCAGCAGCTATAAGTCACTAGCCTACAATGAGCAGTTCTTC. The encoded protein is CASSYKSLAYNEQFF.

For the CDR3, the DNA is TGTGCCAGCAGCTTAGCGGACAGGACAAGCACAGATACGCAGTATTTT. This translates into CASSLADRTSTDTQYF. The chain combines TRBV7-2 with TRBJ2-3; 7 bases line up with TRBD1. The CDR3 length is 16 residues. Germline values: CDR1 SGHTA, CDR2 FQGNSA. With V trimmed by 0 bases and J by 0 bases, 3 bases remained unmatched.

The gene calls are TRBV7-2 and TRBJ2-7; weak D call: TRBD1 (6 bases). CDR1 and CDR2 from the germline V gene are SGHTA and FQGNSA. This CDR3 has 15 amino acids. V gave up 5 bases and J gave up 0 bases, with 14 bases separating them. DNA for the CDR3: TGTGCCAGCAGCATTGACAGGCACAGCTCCTACGAGCAGTACTTC. Protein sequence: CASSIDRHSSYEQYF.

As DNA, the CDR3 is TGTGCCAGCAGCCAAGTAGGACAGGGGTCCTACGAGCAGTACTTC. It is translated as CASSQVGQGSYEQYF. This chain links TRBV4-2 with TRBJ2-7; 9 nucleotides line up with TRBD1. There are 15 residues in the CDR3. Germline V lookup: CDR1 LGHNA, CDR2 YNFKEQ. J was trimmed by 1 base and V by 1 base; bases with no gene match: 2.

This clonotype was detected a few times. This chain joins TRBV9 and TRBJ2-4; 8 positions agree with TRBD2. The CDR3 runs 14 residues. V gave up 6 bases and J gave up 2 bases; unmatched junction bases: 4. The germline V gene has CDR1 SGDLS and CDR2 YYNGEE. The CDR3 DNA follows: TGTGCCAGCAACTCGGGAGGGTCCAAAAACATTCAGTACTTC. Translation gives CASNSGGSKNIQYF.

The gene calls are TRBV6-5 and TRBJ2-1; TRBD2 matches 9 bases. The CDR3 spans 15 residues. With V trimmed by 2 bases and J by 7 bases, 6 bases remained unmatched. Germline lookup yields CDR1 MNHEY and CDR2 SVGAGI. This CDR3 reads CASSYPVAGENEQFF. CDR3 in DNA: TGTGCCAGCAGTTACCCGGTAGCGGGAGAGAATGAGCAGTTCTTC.

This clonotype was recorded a few times. The V and J genes are TRBV10-3 and TRBJ2-2; TRBD2 matches 11 bases. CDR1 is ENHRY, CDR2 SYGVKD, per germline. This CDR3 comprises 16 residues. Trimming at V came to 3 bases and at J to 4 bases, leaving 4 bases not matched to a gene. CDR3 nucleotides: TGTGCCATCAGTGAAACTAGCGGGAGTGGCACCGGGGAGCTGTTTTTT. Translating gives CAISETSGSGTGELFF.

The V gene is TRBV4-3, the J gene TRBJ1-2, with 7 bases aligning to TRBD1. Losses at the gene ends were 5 bases for V and 4 bases for J; bases not matched to a gene: 10. Germline assignment: CDR1 LGHNA and CDR2 YSLEER. This CDR3 contains 15 residues. The CDR3 loop reads CASSVEDRQGYGYTF. The DNA of the CDR3 is TGCGCCAGCAGCGTAGAAGATCGACAGGGCTATGGCTACACCTTC.

The rearrangement uses TRBV6-2 or TRBV6-3 and TRBJ2-7; 11 nucleotides line up with TRBD1. The CDR3 covers 15 residues. V shed 5 bases, J shed 5 bases, and the junction held 8 bases outside the gene matches. The V gene's germline CDR1 is MNHEY and CDR2 SVGEGT. The CDR3 loop is CASSRSGTGGNEQYF. CDR3 in DNA: TGTGCCAGCAGTCGCAGCGGGACAGGGGGAAACGAGCAGTACTTC.

There are a few counts of this clonotype. The chain recombines TRBV6-2 or TRBV6-3 with TRBJ2-3; 8 positions match TRBD2. Trimming removed 6 bases from V and 0 bases from J; junction bases left unmatched: 5. Looked up from germline, CDR1 is MNHEY and CDR2 is SVGEGT. The CDR3 covers 15 residues. This CDR3 is CASSILAASTDTQYF. For the CDR3, the DNA is TGTGCCAGCAGCATACTAGCGGCTAGCACAGATACGCAGTATTTT.

There are many counts of this clonotype. CDR3 in amino acids: CASSSRDRMETQYF. DNA for the CDR3: TGTGCCAGCAGTTCCAGAGATAGGATGGAGACCCAGTACTTC. This sequence joins TRBV7-2 and TRBJ2-5, with no clear D. Germline lookup yields CDR1 SGHTA and CDR2 FQGNSA. The CDR3 is 14 residues long. V lost 6 bases, J lost 5 bases, and 16 bases lay in between.

A few counts support this clonotype. The V and J genes are TRBV14 and TRBJ2-5; 7 bases align to TRBD1. This CDR3 has 17 residues. Germline assignment: CDR1 SGHDN and CDR2 FVKESK. V lost 1 base to trimming and J lost 2 bases; unmatched junction nucleotides: 10. The CDR3 coding sequence is TGTGCCAGCAGCCAAGTGACTCCCCTCAGGGGGCAAGAGACCCAGTACTTC. Translation gives CASSQVTPLRGQETQYF.

This clonotype was counted only a few times. Its ends do not fully match the called genes, so a read error is possible. The V call is TRBV7-7, the J call TRBJ2-1, with TRBD2 matching over 12 bases. Germline CDR1 is SSHAT and CDR2 is FNYEAQ (reference sequence). The CDR3 contains 16 residues. The CDR3 DNA is TGTGCTAGCAGCTTCAGACTAGCGGGAGAGTGCAATGAGCAGTTCTTC. It yields the protein CASSFRLAGECNEQFF.

This clonotype has a count of ten or more. The chain has TRBV27 and TRBJ2-2; 9 positions match TRBD1. The CDR3 consists of 13 residues. The J segment lost 7 bases and the V segment lost 5 bases, leaving 2 bases of the junction unmatched. The germline V gene encodes CDR1 MNHEY and CDR2 SMNVEV (reference sequence). In nucleotides, the CDR3 is TGTGCCAGCAGTGGACAGGGGATCGGGGAGCTGTTTTTT. Translation gives CASSGQGIGELFF.

This clonotype was recorded a few times. J is TRBJ2-3 and V is TRBV18; the D gene is possibly TRBD2 (5 bases). Germline V CDR1 and CDR2: KGHSH, LQKENI. The CDR3 length is 18 residues. The V end lost 3 bases, the J end lost 0 bases, and 19 bases lay between the germline ends. The DNA for the CDR3 is TGTGCCAGCTCACCTTCGCTTCGGAGGTCCTCTAGCACAGATACGCAGTATTTT. This encodes CASSPSLRRSSSTDTQYF.

This chain connects TRBV25-1 to TRBJ2-5; TRBD2 might be the D (6 bases). CDR3 length equals 14 residues. CDR1 MGHDK and CDR2 SYGVNS come from the germline V gene. Trimming pared 3 bases from V and 5 bases from J, leaving 13 bases between. For the CDR3, the DNA is TGTGCCAGCAGTGACTGGAGGGCCGGGGAGACCCAGTACTTC. Translation: CASSDWRAGETQYF.